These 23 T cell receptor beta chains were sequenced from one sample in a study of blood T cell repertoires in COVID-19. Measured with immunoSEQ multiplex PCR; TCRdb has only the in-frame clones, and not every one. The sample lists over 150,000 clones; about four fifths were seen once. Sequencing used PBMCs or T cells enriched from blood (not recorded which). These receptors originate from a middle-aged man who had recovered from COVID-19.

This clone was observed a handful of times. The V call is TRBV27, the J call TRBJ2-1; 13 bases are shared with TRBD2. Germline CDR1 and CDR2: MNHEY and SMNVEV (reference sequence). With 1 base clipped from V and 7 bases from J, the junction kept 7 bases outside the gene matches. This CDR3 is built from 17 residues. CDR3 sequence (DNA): TGTGCCAGCAGTTTATACCAACTAGCGGGAGGGCCGAATGAGCAGTTCTTC. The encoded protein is CASSLYQLAGGPNEQFF.

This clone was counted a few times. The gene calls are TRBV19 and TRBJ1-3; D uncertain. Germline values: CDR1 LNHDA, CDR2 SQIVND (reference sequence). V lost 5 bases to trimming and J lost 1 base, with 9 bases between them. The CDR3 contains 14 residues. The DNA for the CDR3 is TGTGCCAGTAGTGTCTGGGAGTCTGGAAACACCATATATTTT. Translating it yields CASSVWESGNTIYF. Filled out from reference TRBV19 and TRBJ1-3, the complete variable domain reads DGGITQSPKYLFRKEGQNVTLSCEQNLNHDAMYWYRQDPGQGLRLIYYSQIVNDFQKGDIAEGYSVSREKKESFPLTVTSAQKNPTAFYLCASSVWESGNTIYFGEGSWLTVV.

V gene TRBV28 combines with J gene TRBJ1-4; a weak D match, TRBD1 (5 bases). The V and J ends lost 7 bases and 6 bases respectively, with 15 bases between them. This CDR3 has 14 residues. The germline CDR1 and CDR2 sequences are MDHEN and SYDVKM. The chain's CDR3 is CASILNDSYEKLFF. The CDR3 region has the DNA TGTGCCAGCATCCTAAATGACAGTTATGAAAAACTGTTTTTT.

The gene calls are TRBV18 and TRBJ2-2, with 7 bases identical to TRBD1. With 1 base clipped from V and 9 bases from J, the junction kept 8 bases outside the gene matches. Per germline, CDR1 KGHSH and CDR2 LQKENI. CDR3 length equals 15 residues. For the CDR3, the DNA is TGTGCCAGCTCACCACAAGACCGACAGGGTCGGGAGCTGTTTTTT. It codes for CASSPQDRQGRELFF.

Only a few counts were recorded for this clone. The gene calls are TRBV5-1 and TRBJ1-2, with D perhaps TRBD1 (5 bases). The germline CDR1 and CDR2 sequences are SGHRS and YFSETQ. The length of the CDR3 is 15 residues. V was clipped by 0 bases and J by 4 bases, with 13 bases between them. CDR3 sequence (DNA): TGCGCCAGCAGCTTGGATGGGGCCCCAGCCTATGGCTACACCTTC. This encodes CASSLDGAPAYGYTF.

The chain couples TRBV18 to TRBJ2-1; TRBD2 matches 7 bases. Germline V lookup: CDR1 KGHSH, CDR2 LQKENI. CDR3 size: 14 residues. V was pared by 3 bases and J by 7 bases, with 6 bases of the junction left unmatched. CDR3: CASSPPGGRNEQFF. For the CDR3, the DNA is TGTGCCAGCTCACCCCCCGGGGGGAGGAATGAGCAGTTCTTC. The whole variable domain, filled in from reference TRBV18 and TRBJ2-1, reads NAGVMQNPRHLVRRRGQEARLRCSPMKGHSHVYWYRQLPEEGLKFMVYLQKENIIDESGMPKERFSAEFPKEGPSILRIQQVVRGDSAAYFCASSPPGGRNEQFFGPGTRLTVL.

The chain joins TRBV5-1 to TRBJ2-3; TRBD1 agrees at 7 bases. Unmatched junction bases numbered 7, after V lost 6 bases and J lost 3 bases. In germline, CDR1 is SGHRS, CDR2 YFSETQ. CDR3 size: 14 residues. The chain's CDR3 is CASKGQTTTDTQYF. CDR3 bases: TGCGCCAGCAAGGGACAGACTACGACAGATACGCAGTATTTT.

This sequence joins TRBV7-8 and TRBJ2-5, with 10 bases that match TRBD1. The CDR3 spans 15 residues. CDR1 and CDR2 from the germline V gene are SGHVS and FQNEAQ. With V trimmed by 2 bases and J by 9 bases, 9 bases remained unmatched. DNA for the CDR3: TGTGCCAGCAGCTTACTTGGGACAGGGGTATCGGCCCAGTACTTC. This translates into CASSLLGTGVSAQYF.

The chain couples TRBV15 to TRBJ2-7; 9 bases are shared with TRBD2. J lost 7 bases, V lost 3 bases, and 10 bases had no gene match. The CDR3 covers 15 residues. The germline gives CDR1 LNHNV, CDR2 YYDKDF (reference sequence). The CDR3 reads CATSSTGTSIREQYF. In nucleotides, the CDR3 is TGTGCCACCAGCAGTACCGGGACTAGCATTAGAGAGCAGTACTTC.

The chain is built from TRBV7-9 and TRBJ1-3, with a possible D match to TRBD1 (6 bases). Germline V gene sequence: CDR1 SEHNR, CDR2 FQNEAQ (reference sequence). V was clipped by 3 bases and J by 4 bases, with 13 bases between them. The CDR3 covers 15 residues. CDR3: CASSLLTGQGNTIYF. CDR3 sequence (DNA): TGTGCCAGCAGCTTGCTTACAGGGCAAGGAAACACCATATATTTT.

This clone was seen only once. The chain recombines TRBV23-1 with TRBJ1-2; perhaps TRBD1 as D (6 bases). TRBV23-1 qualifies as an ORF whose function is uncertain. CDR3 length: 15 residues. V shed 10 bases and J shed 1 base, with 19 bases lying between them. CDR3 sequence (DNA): TGCGCCACCCTCGGGGGGGCCAGGGGTAACTATGGCTACACCTTC. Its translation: CATLGGARGNYGYTF.

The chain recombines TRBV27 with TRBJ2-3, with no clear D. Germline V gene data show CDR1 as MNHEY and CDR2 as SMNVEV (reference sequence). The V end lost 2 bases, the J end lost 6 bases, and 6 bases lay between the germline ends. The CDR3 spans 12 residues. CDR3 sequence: CASSLNGDTQYF. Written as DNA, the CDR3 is TGTGCCAGCAGTTTAAACGGGGATACGCAGTATTTT.

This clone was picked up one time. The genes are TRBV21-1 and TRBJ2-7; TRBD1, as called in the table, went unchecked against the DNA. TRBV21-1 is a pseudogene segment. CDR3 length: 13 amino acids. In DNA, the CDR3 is TGTGCCAGCACTCCGGGACAGAGTTACGAGCAGTACGTC. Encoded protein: CASTPGQSYEQYV.

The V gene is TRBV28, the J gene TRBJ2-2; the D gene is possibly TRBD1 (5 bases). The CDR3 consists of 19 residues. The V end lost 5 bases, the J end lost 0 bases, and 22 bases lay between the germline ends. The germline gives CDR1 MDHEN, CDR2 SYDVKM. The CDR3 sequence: CASSPWVDKDTSNTGELFF. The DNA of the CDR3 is TGTGCCAGCAGTCCTTGGGTGGACAAGGACACATCGAACACCGGGGAGCTGTTTTTT.

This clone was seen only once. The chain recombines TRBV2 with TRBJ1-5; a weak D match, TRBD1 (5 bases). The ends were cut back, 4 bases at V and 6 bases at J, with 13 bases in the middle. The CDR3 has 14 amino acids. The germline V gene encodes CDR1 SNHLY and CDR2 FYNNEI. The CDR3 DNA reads TGTGCCAGCAGTGGAGCAGGGAGGATTCAGCCCCAGCATTTT. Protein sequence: CASSGAGRIQPQHF.

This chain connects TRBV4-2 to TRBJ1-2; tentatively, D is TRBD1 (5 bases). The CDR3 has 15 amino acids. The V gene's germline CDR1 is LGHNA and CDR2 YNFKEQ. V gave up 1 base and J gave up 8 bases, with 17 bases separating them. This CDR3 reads CASSQGPDSVWGYTF. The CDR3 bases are TGTGCCAGCAGCCAAGGCCCCGACAGCGTTTGGGGCTACACCTTC.

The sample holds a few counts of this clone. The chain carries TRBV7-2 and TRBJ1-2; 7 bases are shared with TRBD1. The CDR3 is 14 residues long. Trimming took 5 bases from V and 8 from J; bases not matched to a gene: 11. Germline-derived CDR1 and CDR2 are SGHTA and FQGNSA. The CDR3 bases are TGTGCCAGCAGCGAAAACAGGGGATCGAAAGGCTACACCTTC. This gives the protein CASSENRGSKGYTF.

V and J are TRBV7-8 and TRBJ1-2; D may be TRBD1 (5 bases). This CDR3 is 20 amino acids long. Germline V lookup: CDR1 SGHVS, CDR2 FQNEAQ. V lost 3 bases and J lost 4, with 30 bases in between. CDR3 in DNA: TGTGCCAGCAGCTTCGGGCCTAAGCAGATACTTGGGGGGGGTATCTATGGCTACACCTTC. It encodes CASSFGPKQILGGGIYGYTF.

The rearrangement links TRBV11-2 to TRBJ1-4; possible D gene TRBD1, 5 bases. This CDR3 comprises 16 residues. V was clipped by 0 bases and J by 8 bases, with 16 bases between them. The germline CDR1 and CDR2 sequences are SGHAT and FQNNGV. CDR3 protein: CASSLDLFQGWEKLFF. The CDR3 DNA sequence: TGTGCCAGCAGCTTAGATCTTTTCCAGGGCTGGGAAAAACTGTTTTTT.

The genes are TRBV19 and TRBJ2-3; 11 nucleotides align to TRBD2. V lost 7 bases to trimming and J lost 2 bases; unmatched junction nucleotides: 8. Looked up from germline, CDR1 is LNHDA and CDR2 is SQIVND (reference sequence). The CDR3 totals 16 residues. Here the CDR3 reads CASTLGTSGYTDTQYF. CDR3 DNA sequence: TGTGCCAGTACCCTTGGGACTAGCGGATACACAGATACGCAGTATTTT.

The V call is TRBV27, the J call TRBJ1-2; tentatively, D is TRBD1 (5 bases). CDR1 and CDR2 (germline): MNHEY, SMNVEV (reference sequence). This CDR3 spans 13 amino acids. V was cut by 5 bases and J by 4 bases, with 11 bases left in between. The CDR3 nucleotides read TGTGCCAGCAGTCCGACAGCGCCCTATGGCTACACCTTC. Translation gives CASSPTAPYGYTF.

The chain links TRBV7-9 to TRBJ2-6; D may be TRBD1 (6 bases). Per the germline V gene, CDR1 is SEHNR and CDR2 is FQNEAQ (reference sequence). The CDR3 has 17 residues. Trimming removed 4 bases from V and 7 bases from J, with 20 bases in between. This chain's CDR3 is CASSSHLDSTTANVLTF. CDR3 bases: TGTGCCAGCAGCTCCCATCTGGACAGCACTACAGCCAACGTCCTGACTTTC.

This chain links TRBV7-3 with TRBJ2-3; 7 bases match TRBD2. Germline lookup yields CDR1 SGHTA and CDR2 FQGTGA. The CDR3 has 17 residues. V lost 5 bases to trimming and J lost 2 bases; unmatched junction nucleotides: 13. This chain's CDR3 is CASSPTGGTTYTDTQYF. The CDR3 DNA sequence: TGTGCCAGCAGCCCAACGGGGGGTACCACCTACACAGATACGCAGTATTTT.